Below, one TCR beta chain is given with its context. Antigen: not known. The sample belongs to a study of T cell responses to AZD1222 COVID-19 vaccine. Regarding the study as a whole: There were repertoire samples only from the period after the peak T cell response.

Assay: immunoSEQ multiplex PCR; the TCRdb copy retains only in-frame clones and omits some. The sample has 100,000 to 150,000 clones; about 89% are singletons. In germline, CDR1 is LNHDA, CDR2 SQIVND (reference sequence). V lost 5 bases, J lost 0 bases, and 11 bases lay in between. The CDR3 length is 15 residues. The V call is TRBV19, the J call TRBJ1-3; D call uncertain. Here the sequenced sample was peripheral blood, taken on day 0 of AZD1222 vaccination. This clonotype was obtained from an adult in good health. The CDR3 DNA reads TGTGCCAGTAGTCAAACGGGCGTCTCTGGAAACACCATATATTTT. Its translation is CASSQTGVSGNTIYF.